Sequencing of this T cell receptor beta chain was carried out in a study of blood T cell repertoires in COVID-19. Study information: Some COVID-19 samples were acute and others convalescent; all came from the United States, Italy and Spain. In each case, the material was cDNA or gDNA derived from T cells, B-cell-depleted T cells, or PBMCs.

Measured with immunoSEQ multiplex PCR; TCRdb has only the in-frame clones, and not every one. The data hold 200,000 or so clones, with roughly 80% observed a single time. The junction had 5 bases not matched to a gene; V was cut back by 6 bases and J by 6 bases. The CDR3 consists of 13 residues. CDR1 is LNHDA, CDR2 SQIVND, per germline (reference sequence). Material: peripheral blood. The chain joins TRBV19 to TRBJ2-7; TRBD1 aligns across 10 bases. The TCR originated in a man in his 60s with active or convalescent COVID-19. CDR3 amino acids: CASRETGGREQYF. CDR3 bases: TGTGCCAGTAGAGAGACAGGGGGCCGCGAGCAGTACTTC.